The 32 T cell receptor beta chains presented below share a single source sample, sequenced in a study of T cells in Graves' hyperthyroidism and ophthalmopathy (dated by TCRdb to the late 2010s). Library creation used multiplex PCR. Sequencing was carried out with an Illumina HiSeq 2000. Amplification of TCR beta CDR3 regions was carried out from RNA transcripts. The first round of RT-PCR for the TCR CDR3 was performed with the HTBI primer set and the Qiagen OneStep RT-PCR kit. Clones were called with MiXCR by TCRdb after fastp trimmed the public reads at Q25, and only in-frame beta chains were retained. Duplicate CDR3 protein sequences are folded into a single record with the most common DNA and genes. For this sample the table gives about 420,000 distinct CDR3 sequences, of which around 15% were detected only once. Together, the top ten hold approximately 5.8% of the sample. The sequenced sample was blood. The source of these receptors is a woman under 30 with Graves' hyperthyroidism.

The rearrangement links TRBV5-1 to TRBJ2-7, with 14 bases fitting TRBD2. V lost 4 bases, J lost 5 bases, and 11 bases stayed unmatched. From germline, CDR1 is SGHRS and CDR2 YFSETQ. This CDR3 comprises 17 residues. CDR3 residues: CASSRGLAGEWVHEQYF. The CDR3 DNA sequence: TGCGCCAGCAGCCGGGGACTAGCGGGAGAATGGGTCCACGAGCAGTACTTC.

The chain carries TRBV7-3 and TRBJ2-7; TRBD2 matches at 12 bases. The CDR3 is made up of 16 amino acids. Germline V gene sequence: CDR1 SGHTA, CDR2 FQGTGA. Trimming cost V 2 bases and J 0 bases; bases outside gene matches: 2. CDR3 amino acids: CASSLGLAGNSYEQYF. The CDR3, as DNA: TGTGCCAGCAGCTTAGGACTAGCGGGGAACTCCTACGAGCAGTACTTC.

This clonotype was counted once. The J gene is TRBJ2-5, the V gene TRBV11-2; the match to TRBD2 covers 15 bases. Trimming cost V 3 bases and J 5 bases; bases outside gene matches: 7. CDR1 SGHAT and CDR2 FQNNGV come from the germline V gene. This CDR3 is built from 17 residues. The CDR3 DNA reads as TGTGCCAGCAGCTTCCCCGGACTAGCGGGAGGGTATGAGACCCAGTACTTC. Protein sequence: CASSFPGLAGGYETQYF.

This clonotype has a count of ten or more. The V call is TRBV12-3 or TRBV12-4, the J call TRBJ2-3; no clear D gene. This CDR3 region has 15 residues. Trimming removed 2 bases from V and 4 bases from J, with 13 bases in between. The CDR3, as DNA: TGTGCCAGCAGTTTACAGGTCCGGCTTCCAGATACGCAGTATTTT. Protein sequence: CASSLQVRLPDTQYF.

Comments on this clonotype: At one of its ends the junction is not consistent with the germline gene, which may arise from a read error. The chain links TRBV7-2 to TRBJ2-7; D might be TRBD2 (5 bases). The CDR3 is 14 residues long. Germline V gene lookup returns CDR1 SGHTA and CDR2 FQGNSA. The CDR3 sequence is CASSQGIGRDEQYF. The CDR3 DNA follows: TGCGCCAGCAGCCAAGGTATCGGGCGGGACGAGCAGTACTTC.

This clonotype was detected many times. The gene calls are TRBV6-1 and TRBJ2-3; D possibly corresponds to TRBD1 (5 bases). Deletions cut 5 bases from V and 2 bases from J, with 20 bases between. The CDR3 has 17 amino acids. Germline V gives CDR1 MNHNS, CDR2 SASEGT. As DNA, the CDR3 is TGTGCCAGCAGTTGCGCGACAGAACAACTCGTCACAGATACGCAGTATTTT. This codes for CASSCATEQLVTDTQYF.

This clonotype was seen many times. V gene TRBV6-1 combines with J gene TRBJ2-2, with 12 nucleotides matching TRBD2. Germline V gene lookup returns CDR1 MNHNS and CDR2 SASEGT. V lost 6 bases to trimming and J lost 3 bases; unmatched junction nucleotides: 5. This CDR3 region has 16 residues. The CDR3 loop reads CASRDTSGRYTGELFF. The CDR3 DNA sequence: TGTGCCAGCAGAGATACTAGCGGGAGGTACACCGGGGAGCTGTTTTTT.

As for this clonotype: This may be a read error: a much more frequent sequence differs by one nucleotide. The chain carries TRBV7-2 and TRBJ1-2; D remains ambiguous. This CDR3 is 14 amino acids long. Germline loops: CDR1 SGHTA, CDR2 FQGNSA. This CDR3 is CASSLARVDYGCTF. The DNA for the CDR3 is TGTGCCAGCAGCTTAGCGCGGGTGGACTATGGCTGCACCTTC.

In this sample, this clonotype turned up many times. J is TRBJ1-1 and V is TRBV20-1; D is unresolved. The CDR3 length is 14 residues. Germline values: CDR1 DFQATT, CDR2 SNEGSKA (reference sequence). Trimming removed 5 bases from V and 4 bases from J, with 17 bases in between. The CDR3 DNA reads TGCAGTGCTGGAGGACTTTCAAGAGGCACTGAAGCTTTCTTT. Residues: CSAGGLSRGTEAFF.

The V gene is TRBV9, the J gene TRBJ2-7; 7 bases line up with TRBD1. With 4 bases clipped from V and 5 bases from J, the junction kept 18 bases outside the gene matches. The CDR3 runs to 17 residues. Germline V gene data show CDR1 as SGDLS and CDR2 as YYNGEE. The CDR3 region has the DNA TGTGCCAGCAGCCACCCCCTAGAAGGACAGGCTACGGACGAGCAGTACTTC. Amino acids: CASSHPLEGQATDEQYF.

This clonotype was counted many times. The chain carries TRBV27 and TRBJ2-7, with TRBD1 identical over 7 bases. J lost 3 bases, V lost 0 bases, and 8 bases had no gene match. This CDR3 is built from 16 residues. Per germline, CDR1 MNHEY and CDR2 SMNVEV (reference sequence). CDR3 DNA: TGTGCCAGCAGTTTATCGGTGGCAGGGGGTTTCTACGAGCAGTACTTC. Translating gives CASSLSVAGGFYEQYF.

This clonotype was seen ten or more times. The chain employs TRBV20-1 and TRBJ1-1; D possibly corresponds to TRBD1 (5 bases). Germline CDR1 reads DFQATT; CDR2 reads SNEGSKA (reference sequence). The CDR3 length is 14 residues. V lost 3 bases and J 4 bases, leaving 15 bases between the germline ends. The CDR3: CSARRFADTTEAFF. The CDR3 DNA follows: TGCAGTGCTAGGAGATTTGCGGACACCACTGAAGCTTTCTTT.

This clonotype has just one count. At one of its ends the junction is not consistent with the germline gene, which may arise from a read error. The J gene is TRBJ2-2, the V gene TRBV7-7; unclear D gene. The CDR3 is made up of 14 amino acids. From germline, CDR1 is SSHAT and CDR2 FNYEAQ (reference sequence). The CDR3 loop is CASSLDEKTGELFF. The CDR3 nucleotides are TGTGCTAGCAGCCTGGATGAGAAAACCGGGGAGCTGTTTTTT. Complete variable domain (other parts from reference TRBV7-7 and TRBJ2-2): GAGVSQSPRYKVTKRGQDVTLRCDPISSHATLYWYQQALGQGPEFLTYFNYEAQPDKSGLPSDRFSAERPEGSISTLTIQRTEQRDSAMYRCASSLDEKTGELFFGEGSRLTVL.

This clonotype has at least ten counts. The chain employs TRBV6-1 and TRBJ2-1; 7 bases align to TRBD1. The CDR3 length is 15 residues. Germline-derived CDR1 and CDR2 are MNHNS and SASEGT. Losses at the gene ends were 6 bases for V and 2 bases for J; bases not matched to a gene: 7. DNA of the CDR3: TGTGCCAGCAGCGAACGGGACAGAGCCTACAATGAGCAGTTCTTC. This codes for CASSERDRAYNEQFF.

The V and J genes are TRBV30 and TRBJ1-5; no clear D gene. The CDR3 is 13 amino acids. The germline gives CDR1 GTSNPN, CDR2 SVGIG (reference sequence). The V end was cut by 4 bases, the J end by 3 bases, with 10 bases between. CDR3 DNA sequence: TGTGCCTGGAATACCGGCCCCAATCAGCCCCAGCATTTT. It translates to CAWNTGPNQPQHF.

This clonotype was observed many times. The rearrangement joins TRBV5-1 to TRBJ2-7; D not resolved. Germline-derived CDR1 and CDR2 are SGHRS and YFSETQ. The CDR3 is made up of 15 amino acids. V lost 4 bases and J lost 2, with 16 bases in between. The CDR3 here is CASSQDPSSPYEQYF. The CDR3, as DNA: TGCGCCAGCAGCCAGGATCCCAGCTCACCCTACGAGCAGTACTTC.

This clonotype was detected ten times or more. This chain uses TRBV7-9 with TRBJ2-4, with TRBD2 matching 14 bases. The CDR3 sequence is 16 residues long. Germline V lookup: CDR1 SEHNR, CDR2 FQNEAQ (reference sequence). V shed 5 bases, J shed 5 bases, and the junction held 5 bases outside the gene matches. CDR3 nucleotides: TGTGCCAGCAGCCTCGGACTAGCGGGAGGACAAAACATTCAGTACTTC. Translating it yields CASSLGLAGGQNIQYF.

Many counts were recorded for this clonotype. The J gene is TRBJ2-7, the V gene TRBV7-8; 9 bases match TRBD1. Germline values: CDR1 SGHVS, CDR2 FQNEAQ. The CDR3 runs to 15 residues. Unmatched junction bases numbered 8, after V lost 5 bases and J lost 3 bases. CDR3 loop: CASSPGQGTSYEQYF. CDR3 coding DNA: TGTGCCAGCAGCCCGGGACAGGGAACCAGCTACGAGCAGTACTTC.

The V gene is TRBV6-1, the J gene TRBJ1-2; D gene ambiguous. Germline values: CDR1 MNHNS, CDR2 SASEGT. With 0 bases removed from V and 3 bases from J, the gap between germline ends came to 11 bases. The CDR3 sequence is 15 residues long. The CDR3 sequence is CASSEALEGYYGYTF. As DNA, the CDR3 is TGTGCCAGCAGTGAAGCGCTAGAAGGGTACTATGGCTACACCTTC.

The V call is TRBV7-9, the J call TRBJ1-2; unclear D gene. The CDR3 has 13 residues. The ends were cut back, 5 bases at V and 6 bases at J, with 13 bases in the middle. Germline values: CDR1 SEHNR, CDR2 FQNEAQ (reference sequence). The CDR3 coding sequence is TGTGCCAGCAGCCCAGTCCCGCAGGATGGCTACACCTTC. Residues: CASSPVPQDGYTF.

J is TRBJ1-1 and V is TRBV28; tentatively, D is TRBD1 (5 bases). Germline CDR1 MDHEN, CDR2 SYDVKM. V was cut by 8 bases and J by 6 bases, with 19 bases left in between. This CDR3 region has 14 residues. CDR3 sequence (DNA): TGTGCCAGCGAGAGTCCGGGACGGCCTCCTGAAGCTTTCTTT. Translated: CASESPGRPPEAFF.

This chain links TRBV5-6 with TRBJ1-5, with D possibly matching TRBD1 (5 bases). The CDR3 has 14 amino acids. V was cut by 4 bases and J by 3 bases, with 11 bases left in between. Germline CDR1 and CDR2: SGHDT and YYEEEE. The CDR3 region is CASSTGGVNQPQHF. CDR3 DNA sequence: TGTGCCAGCAGCACGGGGGGAGTCAATCAGCCCCAGCATTTT.

J is TRBJ2-3 and V is TRBV7-8; D is uncertain. Germline CDR1 is SGHVS and CDR2 is FQNEAQ. The CDR3 runs to 15 residues. Trimming took 3 bases from V and 5 from J, leaving 15 bases between them. The CDR3 spells CASSLPGSRIDTQYF. The CDR3 region has the DNA TGTGCCAGCAGCTTGCCGGGCTCCCGAATAGATACGCAGTATTTT.

This clonotype was detected a few times. The gene calls are TRBV30 and TRBJ1-2; D remains unclear. Germline V gives CDR1 GTSNPN, CDR2 SVGIG (reference sequence). The CDR3 is 14 amino acids. Trimming took off 0 bases at V and 2 bases at J, with 10 bases between the two ends. The CDR3 sequence: CAWSVPDLNYGYTF. The CDR3 DNA follows: TGTGCCTGGAGTGTTCCAGATCTCAACTATGGCTACACCTTC.

The chain has TRBV20-1 and TRBJ2-7; a weak D match, TRBD2 (6 bases). Germline-derived CDR1 and CDR2 are DFQATT and SNEGSKA (reference sequence). CDR3 length: 15 amino acids. The V and J ends lost 7 bases and 2 bases respectively, with 21 bases between them. CDR3 residues: CSGAYDGSPTYEQYF. CDR3 bases: TGCAGTGGGGCTTATGACGGGAGTCCGACCTACGAGCAGTACTTC.

This clonotype was seen ten or more times. The V and J genes are TRBV12-3 or TRBV12-4 and TRBJ2-1, with 12 bases aligning to TRBD2. This CDR3 contains 15 residues. The V segment lost 6 bases and the J segment 8 bases; nucleotides outside the gene matches: 8. The CDR3 DNA is TGTGCCAGCAGCGCTACTAGCGGGAGGCCCCATGAGCAGTTCTTC. Translating it yields CASSATSGRPHEQFF.

This clonotype was seen a handful of times. This chain uses TRBV9 with TRBJ2-6; no clear D. The CDR3 has 16 residues. Per the germline V gene, CDR1 is SGDLS and CDR2 is YYNGEE. Trimming left V 2 bases short and J 0 bases short, with 9 bases between. DNA of the CDR3: TGTGCCAGCAGCGTCGACCATTTCTCTGGGGCCAACGTCCTGACTTTC. This codes for CASSVDHFSGANVLTF.

This clonotype was counted a few times. This chain uses TRBV4-2 with TRBJ1-2; no clear D gene. Germline-derived CDR1 and CDR2 are LGHNA and YNFKEQ. There are 15 residues in the CDR3. V dropped 4 bases and J dropped 0 bases, with 12 bases sitting between them. Written as DNA, the CDR3 is TGTGCCAGCAGCCGGTCGAGGGAACCTAACTATGGCTACACCTTC. Translated: CASSRSREPNYGYTF.

This clonotype was seen more than once but under ten times. The chain has TRBV9 and TRBJ2-1; TRBD2 matches at 7 bases. CDR3 length: 14 residues. Germline V gene lookup returns CDR1 SGDLS and CDR2 YYNGEE. V shed 4 bases, J shed 7 bases, and the junction held 8 bases outside the gene matches. DNA for the CDR3: TGTGCCAGCAGCCCCTGGACTAGGGGAAATGAGCAGTTCTTC. The encoded protein is CASSPWTRGNEQFF.

This clonotype has a count of ten or more. CDR3 residues: CASKGGRSETQYF. CDR3 nucleotide sequence: TGTGCCAGCAAGGGGGGAAGGTCAGAGACCCAGTACTTC. The chain uses TRBV27 and TRBJ2-5, with D perhaps being TRBD1 or TRBD2 (6 bases each). Trimming shortened V by 7 bases and J by 4 bases, and 13 bases separated the two germline ends. This CDR3 spans 13 amino acids. The V gene's germline CDR1 is MNHEY and CDR2 SMNVEV (reference sequence).

This clonotype showed up many times. The V and J genes are TRBV6-1 and TRBJ1-1; D may be TRBD1 (5 bases). CDR1 and CDR2 (germline): MNHNS, SASEGT. Trimming stripped 0 bases from V and 0 bases from J, with 8 bases between. The CDR3 runs 15 residues. The chain's CDR3 is CASSEARRVNTEAFF. Here the CDR3 DNA reads TGTGCCAGCAGTGAAGCCCGCAGGGTGAACACTGAAGCTTTCTTT.

This clonotype showed up many times. This chain joins TRBV11-2 and TRBJ2-7; D may be TRBD1 (6 bases). Germline CDR1 and CDR2: SGHAT and FQNNGV. Trimming left V 0 bases short and J 3 bases short, with 15 bases between. There are 16 residues in the CDR3. In DNA, the CDR3 is TGTGCCAGCAGCTTAGATCGAGGACAGAGACACTACGAGCAGTACTTC. Translation: CASSLDRGQRHYEQYF. Variable domain in full (rest from reference TRBV11-2 and TRBJ2-7): EAGVAQSPRYKIIEKRQSVAFWCNPISGHATLYWYQQILGQGPKLLIQFQNNGVVDDSQLPKDRFSAERLKGVDSTLKIQPAKLEDSAVYLCASSLDRGQRHYEQYFGPGTRLTVT.